A single sample is the source of the 2 T cell receptor beta chains below, sequenced in a study of vaccination effects on CD4 cells after COVID-19. No cognate antigen is known for these TCRs. Before sequencing, viral peptide pools were used by the ViraFEST assay to expand antigen-specific CD4+ T cells. Subsequent to ten to eleven days of culture, CD4+ T cells were isolated. Each participant was administered two doses of either the BNT162b2 or the mRNA-1273 vaccine. Profiling relied on immunoSEQ multiplex PCR, and the TCRdb table lists in-frame clones only, not all of them. The sample has 25,000 to 30,000 clones; about 67% are singletons. The sequenced sample was CD4+ T cells from PBMCs cultured with HCoV-NL63 spike peptides, obtained after COVID-19 vaccination. The receptor set was obtained from a human donor who received a COVID-19 vaccine.

The chain uses TRBV27 and TRBJ1-1; TRBD1 is a possible D gene (6 bases). Trimming left V 6 bases short and J 2 bases short, with 16 bases between. The germline V gene encodes CDR1 MNHEY and CDR2 SMNVEV (reference sequence). The CDR3 is 15 amino acids. CDR3: CASRVFRTANTEAFF. CDR3 in DNA: TGTGCCAGCAGAGTCTTCCGGACAGCCAACACTGAAGCTTTCTTT.

The rearrangement joins TRBV7-9 to TRBJ2-1, with D tentatively TRBD2 (6 bases). The germline V and J ends were trimmed by 5 bases and 0 bases, with 11 bases remaining between them. The CDR3 is made up of 15 amino acids. Germline lookup yields CDR1 SEHNR and CDR2 FQNEAQ (reference sequence). The CDR3 sequence is CASSPRGTSYNEQFF. CDR3 nucleotides: TGTGCCAGCAGCCCCCGGGGGACCTCCTACAATGAGCAGTTCTTC.